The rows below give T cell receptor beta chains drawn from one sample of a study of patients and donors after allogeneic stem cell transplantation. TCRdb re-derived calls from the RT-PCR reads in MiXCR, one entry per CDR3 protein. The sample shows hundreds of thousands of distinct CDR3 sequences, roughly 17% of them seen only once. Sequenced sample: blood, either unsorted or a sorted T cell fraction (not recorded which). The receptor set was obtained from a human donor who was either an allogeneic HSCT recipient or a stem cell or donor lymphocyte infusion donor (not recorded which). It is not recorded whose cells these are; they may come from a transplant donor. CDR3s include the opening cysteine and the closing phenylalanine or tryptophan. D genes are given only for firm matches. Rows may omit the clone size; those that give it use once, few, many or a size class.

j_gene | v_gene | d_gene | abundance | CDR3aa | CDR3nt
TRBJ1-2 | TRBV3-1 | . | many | CASSPGPVRIRGYTF | TGTGCCAGCAGCCCGGGTCCCGTGCGGATAAGAGGCTACACCTTC
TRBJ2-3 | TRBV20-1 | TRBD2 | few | CSARDYREGADTQYF | TGCAGTGCTAGAGACTATCGGGAGGGCGCGGATACGCAGTATTTT
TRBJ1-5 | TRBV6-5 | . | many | CASSYTGYHQPQHF | TGTGCCAGCAGTTACACAGGGTACCATCAGCCCCAGCATTTT
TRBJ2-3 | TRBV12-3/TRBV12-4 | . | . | CASSLGRPTDTQYF | TGTGCCAGCAGTTTAGGGAGACCGACAGATACGCAGTATTTT
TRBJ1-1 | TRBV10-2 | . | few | CASIEAGYPTEAFF | TGCGCCAGCATTGAGGCAGGCTACCCCACTGAAGCTTTCTTT
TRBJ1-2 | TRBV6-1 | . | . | CASSRGGTHPNYGYTF | TGTGCCAGCAGCCGTGGGGGGACCCACCCTAACTATGGCTACACCTTC
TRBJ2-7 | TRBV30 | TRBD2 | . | CAWSVLAGRGEQYF | TGTGCCTGGAGTGTACTAGCGGGTCGAGGCGAGCAGTACTTC
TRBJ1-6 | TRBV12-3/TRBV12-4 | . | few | CASSFNTYNSPLHF | TGTGCCAGCAGTTTCAACACCTATAATTCACCCCTCCACTTT
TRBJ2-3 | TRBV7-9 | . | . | CASSSGLLGDTQYF | TGTGCCAGCAGCTCGGGACTCCTGGGGGATACGCAGTATTTT
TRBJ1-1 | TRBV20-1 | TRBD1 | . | CSASGQVEVEAFF | TGCAGTGCCTCAGGACAGGTGGAAGTGGAAGCTTTCTTT
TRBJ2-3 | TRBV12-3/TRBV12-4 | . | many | CASSLIPAGPTDTQYF | TGTGCCAGCAGTTTAATCCCCGCGGGGCCTACAGATACGCAGTATTTT
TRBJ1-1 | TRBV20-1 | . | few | CSATQGGTEAFF | TGCAGTGCCACACAGGGTGGGACTGAAGCTTTCTTT
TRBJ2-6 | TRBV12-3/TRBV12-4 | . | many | CASSTPGSGANVLTF | TGTGCCAGCAGTACACCCGGCTCTGGGGCCAACGTCCTGACTTTC
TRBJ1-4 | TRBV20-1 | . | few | CSAIFPFNEKLFF | TGCAGTGCTATATTTCCTTTTAATGAAAAACTGTTTTTT